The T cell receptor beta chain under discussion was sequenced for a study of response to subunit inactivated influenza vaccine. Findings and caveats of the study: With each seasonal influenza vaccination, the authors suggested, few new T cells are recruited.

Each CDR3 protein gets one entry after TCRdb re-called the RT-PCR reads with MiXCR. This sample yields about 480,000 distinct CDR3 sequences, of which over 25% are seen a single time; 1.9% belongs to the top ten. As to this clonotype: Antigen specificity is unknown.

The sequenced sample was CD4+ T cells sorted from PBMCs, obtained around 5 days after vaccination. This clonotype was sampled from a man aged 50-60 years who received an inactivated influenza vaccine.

The CDR3 DNA reads as TGTGCCAGCAGCGCCCGACAGGGGAAAGAGACCCAGTACTTC. Its protein is CASSARQGKETQYF. V is TRBV7-2 and J is TRBJ2-5, with TRBD1 matching over 8 bases. Germline values: CDR1 SGHTA, CDR2 FQGNSA. This CDR3 comprises 14 residues. V lost 5 bases, J lost 3 bases, and 5 bases stayed unmatched.